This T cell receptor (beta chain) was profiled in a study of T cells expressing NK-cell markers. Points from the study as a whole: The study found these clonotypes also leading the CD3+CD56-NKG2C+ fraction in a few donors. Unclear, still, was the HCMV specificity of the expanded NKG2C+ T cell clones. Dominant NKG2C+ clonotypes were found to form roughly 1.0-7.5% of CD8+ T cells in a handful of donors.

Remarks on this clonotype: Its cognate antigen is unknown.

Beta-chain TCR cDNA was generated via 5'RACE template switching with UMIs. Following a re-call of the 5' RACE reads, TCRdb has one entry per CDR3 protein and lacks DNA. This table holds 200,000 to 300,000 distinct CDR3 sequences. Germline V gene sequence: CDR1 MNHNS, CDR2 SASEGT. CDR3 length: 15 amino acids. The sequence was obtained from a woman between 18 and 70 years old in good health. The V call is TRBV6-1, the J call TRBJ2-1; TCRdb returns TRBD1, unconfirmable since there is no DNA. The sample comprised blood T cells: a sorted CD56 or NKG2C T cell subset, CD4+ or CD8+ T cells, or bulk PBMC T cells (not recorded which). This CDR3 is CASRQTVEPYNEQFF.